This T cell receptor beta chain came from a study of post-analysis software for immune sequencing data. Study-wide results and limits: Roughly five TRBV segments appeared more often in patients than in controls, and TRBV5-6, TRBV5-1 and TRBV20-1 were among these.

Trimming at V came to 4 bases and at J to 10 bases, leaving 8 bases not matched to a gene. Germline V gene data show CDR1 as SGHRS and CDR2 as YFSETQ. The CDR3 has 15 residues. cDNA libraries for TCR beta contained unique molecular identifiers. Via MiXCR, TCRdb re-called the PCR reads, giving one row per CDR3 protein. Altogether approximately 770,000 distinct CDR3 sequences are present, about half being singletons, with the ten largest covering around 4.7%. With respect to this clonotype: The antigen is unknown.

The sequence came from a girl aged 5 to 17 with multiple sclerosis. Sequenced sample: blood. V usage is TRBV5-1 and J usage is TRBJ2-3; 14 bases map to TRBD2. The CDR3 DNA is TGCGCCAGCAGCGGATCCGGGACTAGCGGGAGTGCGCAGTATTTT. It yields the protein CASSGSGTSGSAQYF. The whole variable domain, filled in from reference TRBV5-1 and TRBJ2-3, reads KAGVTQTPRYLIKTRGQQVTLSCSPISGHRSVSWYQQTPGQGLQFLFEYFSETQRNKGNFPGRFSGRQFSNSRSEMNVSTLELGDSALYLCASSGSGTSGSAQYFGPGTRLTVL.